This T cell receptor (beta chain) was captured by sequencing in a study of a mutant IDH1 vaccine in newly diagnosed glioma. Whole-study context: The initiation of vaccination occurred 4-6 weeks after radiotherapy alone, or with temozolomide cycles. Treated patients had a mean age of 40.4 years and a sex split that was roughly 60% male and roughly 40% female.

Using immunoSEQ multiplex PCR, the repertoire was profiled, and TCRdb retains in-frame clones only, with some absent. The sample yields around 53,000 clones, under 85% seen once. Time point meaning: week 35, safety follow-up. The vaccine gave 300 ug of a 20-mer mutant IDH1 peptide subcutaneously per dose. New WHO grade 3 or 4 IDH1-mutant, ATRX-lost astrocytomas were present in all donors. The CDR3 has 14 residues. V lost 7 bases to trimming and J lost 7 bases; unmatched junction nucleotides: 9. Germline CDR1 is SGHRS and CDR2 is YFSETQ. Regarding this clone: Its matching antigen is unknown.

This sequence joins TRBV5-1 and TRBJ1-4; the match to TRBD1 covers 8 bases. The sequence was obtained from a man aged 35 to 55 with glioma. This specimen was PBMCs, taken from a glioma patient whose treatment included an IDH1 peptide vaccine. This CDR3 is CASAMDRVGEKLFF. The CDR3 DNA reads TGCGCCAGCGCCATGGACAGGGTGGGTGAAAAACTGTTTTTT.